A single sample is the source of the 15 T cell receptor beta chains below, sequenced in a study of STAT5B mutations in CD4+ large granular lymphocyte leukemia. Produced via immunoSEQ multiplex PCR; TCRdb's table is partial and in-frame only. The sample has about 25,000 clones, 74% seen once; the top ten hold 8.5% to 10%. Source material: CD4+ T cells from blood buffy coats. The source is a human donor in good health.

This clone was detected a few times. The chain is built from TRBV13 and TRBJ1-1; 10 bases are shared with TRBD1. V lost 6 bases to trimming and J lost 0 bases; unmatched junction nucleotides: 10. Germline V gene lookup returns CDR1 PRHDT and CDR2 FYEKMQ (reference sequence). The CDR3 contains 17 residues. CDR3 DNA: TGTGCCAGCAGGGTGACAGGGGGCTGGGTCCTGAACACTGAAGCTTTCTTT. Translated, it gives CASRVTGGWVLNTEAFF.

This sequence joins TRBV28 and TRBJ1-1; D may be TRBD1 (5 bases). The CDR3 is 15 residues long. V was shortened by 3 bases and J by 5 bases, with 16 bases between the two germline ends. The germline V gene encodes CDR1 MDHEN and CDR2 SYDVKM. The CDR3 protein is CASSFNAGRLTEAFF. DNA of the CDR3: TGTGCCAGCAGTTTTAACGCAGGGAGGTTGACTGAAGCTTTCTTT.

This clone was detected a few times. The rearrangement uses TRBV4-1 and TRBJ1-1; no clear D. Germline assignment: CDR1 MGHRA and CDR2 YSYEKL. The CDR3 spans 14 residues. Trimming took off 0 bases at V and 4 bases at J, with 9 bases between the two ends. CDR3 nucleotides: TGCGCCAGCAGCCAAGATCTGGCAGGCACTGAAGCTTTCTTT. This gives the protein CASSQDLAGTEAFF.

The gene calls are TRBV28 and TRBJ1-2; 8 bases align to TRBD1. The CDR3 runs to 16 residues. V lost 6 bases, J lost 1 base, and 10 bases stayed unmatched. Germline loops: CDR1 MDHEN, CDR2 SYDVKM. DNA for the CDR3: TGTGCCAGCAGCTCAGGGGGCGCGGGACGTAACTATGGCTACACCTTC. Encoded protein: CASSSGGAGRNYGYTF.

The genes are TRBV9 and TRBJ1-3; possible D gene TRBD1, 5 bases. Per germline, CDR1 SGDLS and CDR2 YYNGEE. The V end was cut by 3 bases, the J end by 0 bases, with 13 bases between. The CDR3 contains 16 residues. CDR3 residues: CASSGRAGISGNTIYF. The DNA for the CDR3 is TGTGCCAGCAGCGGCAGGGCAGGGATCTCTGGAAACACCATATATTTT.

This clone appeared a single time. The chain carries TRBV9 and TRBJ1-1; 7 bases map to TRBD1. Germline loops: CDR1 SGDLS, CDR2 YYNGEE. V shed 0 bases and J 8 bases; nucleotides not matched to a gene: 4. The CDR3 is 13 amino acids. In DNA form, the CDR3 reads TGTGCCAGCAGCGTAGCCCCAGGGGGAGAAGCTTTCTTT. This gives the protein CASSVAPGGEAFF.

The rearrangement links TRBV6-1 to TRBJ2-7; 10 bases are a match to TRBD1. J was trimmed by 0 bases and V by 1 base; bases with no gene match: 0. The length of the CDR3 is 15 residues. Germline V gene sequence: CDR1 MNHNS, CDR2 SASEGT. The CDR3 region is CASSEGTGGSYEQYV. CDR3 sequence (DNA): TGTGCCAGCAGTGAAGGGACAGGGGGCTCCTACGAGCAGTACGTC.

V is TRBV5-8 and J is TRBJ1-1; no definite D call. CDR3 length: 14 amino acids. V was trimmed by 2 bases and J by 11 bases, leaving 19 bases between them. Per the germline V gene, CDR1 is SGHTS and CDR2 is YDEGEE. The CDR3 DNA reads TGTGCCAGCAGCTTAGGAAGAGAGAGCCGGTACGCTTTCTTT. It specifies CASSLGRESRYAFF.

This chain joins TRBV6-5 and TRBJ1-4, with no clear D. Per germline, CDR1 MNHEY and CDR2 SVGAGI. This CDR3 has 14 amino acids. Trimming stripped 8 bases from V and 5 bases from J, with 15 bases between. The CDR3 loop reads CASRNWEGNEKLFF. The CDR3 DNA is TGTGCCAGCCGCAATTGGGAGGGAAATGAAAAACTGTTTTTT.

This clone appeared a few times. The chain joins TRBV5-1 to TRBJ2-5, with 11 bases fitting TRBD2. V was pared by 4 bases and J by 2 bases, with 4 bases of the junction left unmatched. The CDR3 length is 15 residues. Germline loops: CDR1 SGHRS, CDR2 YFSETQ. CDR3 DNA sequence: TGCGCCAGCAGCACTAGCGGGAGCGGACAAGAGACCCAGTACTTC. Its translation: CASSTSGSGQETQYF. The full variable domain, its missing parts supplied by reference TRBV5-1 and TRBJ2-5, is KAGVTQTPRYLIKTRGQQVTLSCSPISGHRSVSWYQQTPGQGLQFLFEYFSETQRNKGNFPGRFSGRQFSNSRSEMNVSTLELGDSALYLCASSTSGSGQETQYFGPGTRLLVL.

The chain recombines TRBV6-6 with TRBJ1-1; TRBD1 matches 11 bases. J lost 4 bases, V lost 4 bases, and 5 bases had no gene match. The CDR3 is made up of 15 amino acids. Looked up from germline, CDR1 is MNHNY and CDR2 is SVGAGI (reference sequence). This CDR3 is CASSFSGTGGTEAFF. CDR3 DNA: TGTGCCAGCAGTTTTTCCGGGACAGGGGGCACTGAAGCTTTCTTT.

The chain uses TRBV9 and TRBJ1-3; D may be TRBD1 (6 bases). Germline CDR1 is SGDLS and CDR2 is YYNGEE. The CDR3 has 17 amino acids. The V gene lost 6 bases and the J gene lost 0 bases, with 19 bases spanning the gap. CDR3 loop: CASTGGPGTSSGNTIYF. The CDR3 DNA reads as TGTGCCAGCACCGGGGGCCCCGGGACAAGCTCTGGAAACACCATATATTTT.

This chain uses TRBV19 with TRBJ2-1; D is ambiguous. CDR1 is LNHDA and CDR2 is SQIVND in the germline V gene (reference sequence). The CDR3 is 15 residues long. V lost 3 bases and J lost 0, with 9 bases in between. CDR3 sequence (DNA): TGTGCCAGTAGTATCGCAGCCCCCTCCTACAATGAGCAGTTCTTC. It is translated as CASSIAAPSYNEQFF.

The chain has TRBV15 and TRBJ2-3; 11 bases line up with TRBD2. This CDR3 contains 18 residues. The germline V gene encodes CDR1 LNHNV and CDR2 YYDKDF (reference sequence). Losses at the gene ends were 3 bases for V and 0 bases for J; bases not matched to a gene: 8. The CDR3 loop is CATSSLKRTSGSTDTQYF. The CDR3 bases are TGTGCCACCAGCAGCCTTAAACGGACTAGCGGGAGCACAGATACGCAGTATTTT. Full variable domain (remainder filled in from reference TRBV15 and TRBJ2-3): DAMVIQNPRYQVTQFGKPVTLSCSQTLNHNVMYWYQQKSSQAPKLLFHYYDKDFNNEADTPDNFQSRRPNTSFCFLDIRSPGLGDTAMYLCATSSLKRTSGSTDTQYFGPGTRLTVL.

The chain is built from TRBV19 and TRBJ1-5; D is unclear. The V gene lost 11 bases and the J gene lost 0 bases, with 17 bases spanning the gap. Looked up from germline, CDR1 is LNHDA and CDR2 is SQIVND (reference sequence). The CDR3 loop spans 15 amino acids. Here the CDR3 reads CAGGPAKYSNQPQHF. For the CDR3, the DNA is TGTGCCGGTGGACCCGCTAAATATAGCAATCAGCCCCAGCATTTT.